This record covers a single T cell receptor beta chain. The antigen remains unidentified. This record belongs to a study of regulatory T cells in long-lasting Graves disease. Regarding the study as a whole: Under persistent disease, TRBV28, TRBJ1-2 and TRBJ2-5 were used preferentially.

The authors built TCR beta libraries using iRepertoire HTBI primers and Arm-PCR of CDR3 regions. TCRdb itself ran the multiplex PCR reads through MiXCR, one entry per CDR3 protein. The profile shows about 320,000 distinct CDR3 sequences, over 15% of them singletons. As for time point: newly diagnosed GD, antithyroid drugs for less than 3 months. The TCR library used RNA extracted from PBMCs. The V gene's germline CDR1 is MNHEY and CDR2 SVGEGT. V lost 7 bases and J lost 4, with 7 bases in between. This CDR3 comprises 11 residues. V and J are TRBV6-2 or TRBV6-3 and TRBJ1-1; D remains ambiguous. The sequence was collected from a female donor with Graves disease. The sample here was peripheral blood mononuclear cells (PBMCs), taken at new diagnosis, from a patient treated with antithyroid drugs. The CDR3 sequence is CASTRGTEAFF. The CDR3 DNA is TGTGCCAGCACCCGGGGCACTGAAGCTTTCTTT.